These 5 T cell receptor beta chains originate from one sample sequenced in a study of blood T cell repertoires in COVID-19. Data came from immunoSEQ multiplex PCR; TCRdb stores just in-frame clones and leaves some out. The data show about 250,000 clones, 88% seen once. Sequenced input: PBMCs or T cells enriched from blood (not recorded which). The receptors were gathered from a woman between 50 and 59 years old who had recovered from COVID-19.

This clone was seen a single time. J is TRBJ1-1 and V is TRBV2, with 7 bases lining up with TRBD1. CDR1 and CDR2 (germline): SNHLY, FYNNEI. The CDR3 loop spans 15 amino acids. V shed 6 bases and J 0 bases; nucleotides not matched to a gene: 7. This chain's CDR3 is CASRPTGAMNTEAFF. The CDR3, as DNA: TGTGCCAGCAGGCCCACAGGGGCTATGAACACTGAAGCTTTCTTT.

The chain joins TRBV5-4 to TRBJ1-6; D is perhaps TRBD1 (6 bases). The V end was cut by 0 bases, the J end by 3 bases, with 7 bases between. The CDR3 covers 15 residues. Per the germline V gene, CDR1 is SGHNT and CDR2 is YYREEE (reference sequence). This chain's CDR3 is CASSLGRGYNSPLHF. CDR3 coding DNA: TGTGCCAGCAGCTTGGGCAGGGGCTATAATTCACCCCTCCACTTT.

The chain combines TRBV11-2 with TRBJ2-3, with a tentative D call TRBD2 (5 bases). In germline, CDR1 is SGHAT, CDR2 FQNNGV. The germline V and J ends were trimmed by 2 bases and 0 bases, with 9 bases remaining between them. The CDR3 is 15 residues long. CDR3 sequence: CASSLLALSTDTQYF. In DNA form, the CDR3 reads TGTGCCAGCAGCTTACTAGCATTAAGCACAGATACGCAGTATTTT.

This chain connects TRBV11-2 to TRBJ1-2; 10 positions agree with TRBD1. CDR3 size: 16 residues. Per the germline V gene, CDR1 is SGHAT and CDR2 is FQNNGV. V lost 4 bases and J lost 7; bases outside the gene matches: 12. The CDR3 is CASSSSRQGAEVGYTF. CDR3 nucleotides: TGTGCCAGCAGCTCCTCTCGACAGGGGGCTGAGGTTGGCTACACCTTC. The variable domain in full, completed from reference TRBV11-2 and TRBJ1-2, reads EAGVAQSPRYKIIEKRQSVAFWCNPISGHATLYWYQQILGQGPKLLIQFQNNGVVDDSQLPKDRFSAERLKGVDSTLKIQPAKLEDSAVYLCASSSSRQGAEVGYTFGSGTRLTVV.

The CDR3 reads CSVQRGTGRETQYF. The CDR3 DNA follows: TGCAGCGTCCAAAGAGGGACAGGGCGAGAGACCCAGTACTTC. The chain links TRBV29-1 to TRBJ2-5; 9 nucleotides match TRBD1. The V and J ends lost 6 bases and 4 bases, in that order; junction bases with no gene match: 9. The CDR3 consists of 14 residues. Germline V gives CDR1 SQVTM, CDR2 ANQGSEA. Filled out from reference TRBV29-1 and TRBJ2-5, the complete variable domain reads SAVISQKPSRDICQRGTSLTIQCQVDSQVTMMFWYRQQPGQSLTLIATANQGSEATYESGFVIDKFPISRPNLTFSTLTVSNMSPEDSSIYLCSVQRGTGRETQYFGPGTRLLVL.